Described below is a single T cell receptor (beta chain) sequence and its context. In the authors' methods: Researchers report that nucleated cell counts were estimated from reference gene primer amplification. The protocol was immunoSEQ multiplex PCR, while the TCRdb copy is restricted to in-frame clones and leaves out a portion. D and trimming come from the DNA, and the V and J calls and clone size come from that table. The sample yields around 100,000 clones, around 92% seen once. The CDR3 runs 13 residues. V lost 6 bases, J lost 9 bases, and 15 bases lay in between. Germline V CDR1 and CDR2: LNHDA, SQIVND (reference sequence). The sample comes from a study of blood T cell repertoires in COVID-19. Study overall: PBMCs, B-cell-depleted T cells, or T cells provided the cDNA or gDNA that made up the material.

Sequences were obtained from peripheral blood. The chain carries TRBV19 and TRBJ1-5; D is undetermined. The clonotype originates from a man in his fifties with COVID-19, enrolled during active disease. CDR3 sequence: CASRLQDFLPQHF. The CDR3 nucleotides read TGTGCCAGTAGATTGCAGGACTTCTTGCCCCAGCATTTT.